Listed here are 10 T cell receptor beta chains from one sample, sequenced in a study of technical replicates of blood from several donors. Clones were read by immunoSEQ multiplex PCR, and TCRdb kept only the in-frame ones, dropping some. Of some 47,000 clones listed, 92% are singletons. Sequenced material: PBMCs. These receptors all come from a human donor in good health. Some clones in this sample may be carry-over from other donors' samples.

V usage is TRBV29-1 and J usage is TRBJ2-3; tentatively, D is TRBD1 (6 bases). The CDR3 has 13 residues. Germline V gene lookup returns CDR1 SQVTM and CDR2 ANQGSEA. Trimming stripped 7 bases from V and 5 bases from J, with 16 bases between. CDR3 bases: TGCAGCGGGGAAACAGGGTTGGAAGATACGCAGTATTTT. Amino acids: CSGETGLEDTQYF.

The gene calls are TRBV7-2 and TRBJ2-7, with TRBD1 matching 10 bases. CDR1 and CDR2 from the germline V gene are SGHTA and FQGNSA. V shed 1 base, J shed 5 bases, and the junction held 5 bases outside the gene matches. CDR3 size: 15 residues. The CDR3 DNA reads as TGTGCCAGCAGCTTAGTTGGGGACAGGGGCCACGAGCAGTACTTC. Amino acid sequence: CASSLVGDRGHEQYF.

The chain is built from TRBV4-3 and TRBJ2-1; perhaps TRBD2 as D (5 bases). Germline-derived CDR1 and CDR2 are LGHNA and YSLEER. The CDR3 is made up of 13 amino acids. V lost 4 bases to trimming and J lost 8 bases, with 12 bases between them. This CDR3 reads CASSPGYGDEQFF. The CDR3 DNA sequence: TGCGCCAGCAGCCCGGGCTACGGGGATGAGCAGTTCTTC.

CDR3 protein: CASSERGGETQYF. The CDR3 DNA sequence: TGTGCCAGCAGTGAAAGGGGGGGAGAGACCCAGTACTTC. The V gene is TRBV2, the J gene TRBJ2-5; the D gene is possibly TRBD2 (7 bases). The V end lost 2 bases, the J end lost 4 bases, and 8 bases lay between the germline ends. The germline V gene encodes CDR1 SNHLY and CDR2 FYNNEI. CDR3 size: 13 residues.

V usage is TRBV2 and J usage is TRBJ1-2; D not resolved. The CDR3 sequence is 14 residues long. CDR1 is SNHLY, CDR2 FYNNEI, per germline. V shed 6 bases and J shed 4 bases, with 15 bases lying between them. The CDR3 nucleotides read TGTGCCAGCAGCGGAGCGGGCGCAGTCTATGGCTACACCTTC. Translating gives CASSGAGAVYGYTF.

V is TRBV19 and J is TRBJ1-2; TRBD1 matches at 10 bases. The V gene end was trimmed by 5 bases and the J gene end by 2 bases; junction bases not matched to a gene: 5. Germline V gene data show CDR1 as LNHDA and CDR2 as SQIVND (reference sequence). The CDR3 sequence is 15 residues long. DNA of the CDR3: TGTGCCAGTAGTCTCCAGACAGGGGGCAACTATGGCTACACCTTC. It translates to CASSLQTGGNYGYTF.

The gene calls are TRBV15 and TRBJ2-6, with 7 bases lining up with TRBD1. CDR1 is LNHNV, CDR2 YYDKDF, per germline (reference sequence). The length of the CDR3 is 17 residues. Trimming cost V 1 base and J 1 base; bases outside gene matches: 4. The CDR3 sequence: CATSRVRQGSGANVLTF. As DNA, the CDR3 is TGTGCCACCAGCAGAGTCCGACAGGGTTCTGGGGCCAACGTCCTGACTTTC.

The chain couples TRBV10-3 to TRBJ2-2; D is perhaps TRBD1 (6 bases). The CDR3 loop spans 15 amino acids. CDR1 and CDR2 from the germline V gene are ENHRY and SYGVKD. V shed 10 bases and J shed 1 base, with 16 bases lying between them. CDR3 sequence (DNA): TGTGCCACACCCGGGAAGGGGGAGAACACCGGGGAGCTGTTTTTT. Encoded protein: CATPGKGENTGELFF.

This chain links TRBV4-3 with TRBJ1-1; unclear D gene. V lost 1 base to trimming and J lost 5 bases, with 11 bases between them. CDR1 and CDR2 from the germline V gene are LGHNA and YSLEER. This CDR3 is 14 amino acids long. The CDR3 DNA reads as TGCGCCAGCAGCCAAGTATCGGGGAGGACTGAAGCTTTCTTT. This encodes CASSQVSGRTEAFF.

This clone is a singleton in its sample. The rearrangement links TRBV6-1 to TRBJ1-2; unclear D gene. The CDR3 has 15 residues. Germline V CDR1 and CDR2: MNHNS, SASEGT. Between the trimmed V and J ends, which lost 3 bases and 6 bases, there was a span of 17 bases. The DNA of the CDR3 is TGTGCCAGCAGTGAGAGGCGTGGCAGCTTCAATGGCTACACCTTC. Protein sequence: CASSERRGSFNGYTF.